The entry that follows covers one T cell receptor beta chain sequence. Clones were read by immunoSEQ multiplex PCR, and TCRdb kept only the in-frame ones, dropping some. The sample includes 250,000 to 350,000 clones, roughly 90% of them seen just once. Between the trimmed V and J ends, which lost 6 bases and 4 bases, there was a span of 12 bases. Germline lookup yields CDR1 MDHEN and CDR2 SYDVKM. The CDR3 runs 13 residues. This sample is drawn from a study of blood T cell repertoires in COVID-19. Whole-study context: Acute and convalescent COVID-19 specimens originated in the United States, Italy and Spain.

The chain uses TRBV28 and TRBJ1-1, with D hard to call. The origin of this receptor is a woman between 50 and 59 years old with active or convalescent COVID-19. The sequenced material came from peripheral blood. CDR3 in amino acids: CASSQNGITEAFF. The CDR3 DNA reads TGTGCCAGCAGCCAAAACGGGATCACTGAAGCTTTCTTT.